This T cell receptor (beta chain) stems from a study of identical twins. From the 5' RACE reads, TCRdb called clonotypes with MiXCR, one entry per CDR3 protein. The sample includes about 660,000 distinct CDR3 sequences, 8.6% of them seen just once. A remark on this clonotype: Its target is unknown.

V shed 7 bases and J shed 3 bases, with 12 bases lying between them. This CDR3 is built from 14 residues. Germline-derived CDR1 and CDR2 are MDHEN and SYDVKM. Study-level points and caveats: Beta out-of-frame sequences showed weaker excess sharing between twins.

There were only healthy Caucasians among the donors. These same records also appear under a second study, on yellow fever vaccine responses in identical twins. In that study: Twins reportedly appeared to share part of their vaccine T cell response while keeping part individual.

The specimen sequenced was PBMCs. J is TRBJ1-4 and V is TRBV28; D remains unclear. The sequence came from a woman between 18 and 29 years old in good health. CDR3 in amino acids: CASTEGTANEKLFF. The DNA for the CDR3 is TGTGCCAGCACTGAAGGTACAGCTAATGAAAAACTGTTTTTT.